These 31 T cell receptor beta chains share one sample of origin, sequenced in a study of CD8 T cells in Susac syndrome. Reverse transcription of about 0.5 to 1 ug RNA was carried out with random hexamers. TCRdb reanalysed the immunoSEQ multiplex PCR reads using MiXCR and keeps one entry per CDR3 protein. The sample lists some 200,000 distinct CDR3 sequences, 85% to 95% seen once, with about 0.17% in the top ten. Sequenced material: CD8+ T cells from PBMCs. The origin of the receptors is a human donor with Susac syndrome.

The chain uses TRBV7-9 and TRBJ2-3; no firm D call. Trimming removed 2 bases at V and 4 bases at J, with 7 bases between. Per the germline V gene, CDR1 is SEHNR and CDR2 is FQNEAQ (reference sequence). The CDR3 covers 13 residues. Here the CDR3 reads CASSLPTSDTQYF. The CDR3 DNA is TGTGCCAGCAGCTTACCGACCTCAGATACGCAGTATTTT.

This chain uses TRBV5-1 with TRBJ2-2, with 7 bases identical to TRBD1. Germline assignment: CDR1 SGHRS and CDR2 YFSETQ. The CDR3 length is 15 residues. J lost 4 bases, V lost 2 bases, and 5 bases had no gene match. DNA for the CDR3: TGCGCCAGCAGCTTACTACACAGGGGCACCGGGGAGCTGTTTTTT. Its protein is CASSLLHRGTGELFF.

V gene TRBV5-6 combines with J gene TRBJ2-7, with TRBD2 matching 10 bases. This CDR3 has 16 amino acids. Germline CDR1 reads SGHDT; CDR2 reads YYEEEE. V lost 0 bases and J lost 5; bases outside the gene matches: 8. The CDR3 sequence: CASSLALAGPLNEQYF. CDR3 coding DNA: TGTGCCAGCAGCTTGGCACTAGCGGGGCCTCTTAACGAGCAGTACTTC. Using reference TRBV5-6 and TRBJ2-7 for the parts outside the CDR3, the full variable domain is DAGVTQSPTHLIKTRGQQVTLRCSPKSGHDTVSWYQQALGQGPQFIFQYYEEEERQRGNFPDRFSGHQFPNYSSELNVNALLLGDSALYLCASSLALAGPLNEQYFGPGTRLTVT.

The chain employs TRBV9 and TRBJ2-1, with 8 bases matching TRBD1. The CDR3 has 15 residues. Germline loops: CDR1 SGDLS, CDR2 YYNGEE. The V gene end was trimmed by 3 bases and the J gene end by 7 bases; junction bases not matched to a gene: 9. In nucleotides, the CDR3 is TGTGCCAGCAGCGCCCAGGACAGGGTAGGAAATGAGCAGTTCTTC. This codes for CASSAQDRVGNEQFF.

V is TRBV19 and J is TRBJ2-4; TRBD1 or TRBD2 may be the D gene (5 bases each). CDR1 and CDR2 (germline): LNHDA, SQIVND (reference sequence). The CDR3 covers 14 residues. The V end lost 5 bases, the J end lost 8 bases, and 16 bases lay between the germline ends. This CDR3 is CASSQGLLGDIQYF. The CDR3 bases are TGTGCCAGTAGTCAAGGACTCCTGGGGGACATTCAGTACTTC. The variable domain in full, with the rest retrieved from reference TRBV19 and TRBJ2-4, is DGGITQSPKYLFRKEGQNVTLSCEQNLNHDAMYWYRQDPGQGLRLIYYSQIVNDFQKGDIAEGYSVSREKKESFPLTVTSAQKNPTAFYLCASSQGLLGDIQYFGAGTRLSVL.

This chain connects TRBV6-5 to TRBJ1-1; D unresolved. This CDR3 comprises 13 residues. Between the trimmed V and J ends, which lost 7 bases and 0 bases, there was a span of 9 bases. The germline CDR1 and CDR2 sequences are MNHEY and SVGAGI. The chain's CDR3 is CASTPGMNTEAFF. In DNA, the CDR3 is TGTGCCAGCACGCCGGGGATGAACACTGAAGCTTTCTTT.

The chain has TRBV20-1 and TRBJ2-7; 9 bases are a match to TRBD2. The CDR3 covers 14 residues. Germline values: CDR1 DFQATT, CDR2 SNEGSKA (reference sequence). V lost 2 bases, J lost 6 bases, and 8 bases stayed unmatched. CDR3 sequence (DNA): TGCAGTGCTAGATCGGGCGGGGGGGCCTCCGAGCAGTACTTC. Translated, it gives CSARSGGGASEQYF.

The chain employs TRBV9 and TRBJ1-1; maybe TRBD1 (5 bases). The CDR3 sequence is 16 residues long. CDR1 and CDR2 from the germline V gene are SGDLS and YYNGEE. Between the trimmed V and J ends, which lost 0 bases and 3 bases, there was a span of 15 bases. The CDR3 sequence is CASSVGVREFDTEAFF. The CDR3 DNA is TGTGCCAGCAGCGTAGGTGTCAGGGAGTTCGACACTGAAGCTTTCTTT.

The V and J genes are TRBV27 and TRBJ1-2; tentative D call: TRBD1 (6 bases). The germline gives CDR1 MNHEY, CDR2 SMNVEV (reference sequence). V lost 2 bases to trimming and J lost 4 bases, with 14 bases between them. There are 15 residues in the CDR3. Here the CDR3 reads CASSLTLTGAYGYTF. CDR3 nucleotides: TGTGCCAGCAGTTTAACCTTGACAGGAGCCTATGGCTACACCTTC.

In its sample, this clonotype was seen once. This chain joins TRBV12-3 or TRBV12-4 and TRBJ1-1, with TRBD1 as a possible D gene (5 bases). This CDR3 is 16 amino acids long. Trimming removed 3 bases at V and 1 base at J, with 15 bases between. The CDR3 bases are TGTGCCAGCAGTTTCAATAGGGACTTGCCGAACACTGAAGCTTTCTTT. It is translated as CASSFNRDLPNTEAFF.

The chain is built from TRBV9 and TRBJ1-1; D is possibly TRBD1 (5 bases). Trimming removed 3 bases at V and 0 bases at J, with 9 bases between. The germline V gene has CDR1 SGDLS and CDR2 YYNGEE. The CDR3 length is 14 residues. The CDR3 region is CASSESRVNTEAFF. Here the CDR3 DNA reads TGTGCCAGCAGCGAAAGCAGGGTGAACACTGAAGCTTTCTTT.

This sequence joins TRBV28 and TRBJ2-2; TRBD1 is a possible D gene (6 bases). The CDR3 totals 13 residues. CDR1 and CDR2 from the germline V gene are MDHEN and SYDVKM. The ends were cut back, 6 bases at V and 6 bases at J, with 11 bases in the middle. The CDR3 sequence is CASRLRGSGELFF. The CDR3 region has the DNA TGTGCCAGCAGGCTCAGGGGTTCCGGGGAGCTGTTTTTT.

The genes are TRBV5-4 and TRBJ2-1; D might be TRBD2 (5 bases). V lost 0 bases and J 7 bases, leaving 8 bases between the germline ends. The CDR3 has 13 amino acids. From germline, CDR1 is SGHNT and CDR2 YYREEE (reference sequence). Written as DNA, the CDR3 is TGTGCCAGCAGCTTGGCGGGGAGAAATGAGCAGTTCTTC. Its translation: CASSLAGRNEQFF.

The chain's CDR3 is CASSARLDYEQFF. The CDR3 DNA follows: TGTGCCAGCAGCGCCCGACTAGACTATGAGCAGTTCTTC. The chain links TRBV7-9 to TRBJ2-1, with D perhaps matching TRBD2 (6 bases). Germline V gene data show CDR1 as SEHNR and CDR2 as FQNEAQ (reference sequence). This CDR3 contains 13 residues. V lost 5 bases to trimming and J lost 8 bases, with 13 bases between them.

The chain uses TRBV5-1 and TRBJ2-5; TRBD2 is a possible D gene (6 bases). Germline loops: CDR1 SGHRS, CDR2 YFSETQ. Trimming left V 0 bases short and J 2 bases short, with 17 bases between. The CDR3 is 17 amino acids. CDR3 sequence (DNA): TGCGCCAGCAGCTTGGCCGAGGCGGGGCCGGCTCAAGAGACCCAGTACTTC. It translates to CASSLAEAGPAQETQYF.

V gene TRBV20-1 combines with J gene TRBJ1-5; tentatively, D is TRBD1 (6 bases). Germline CDR1 DFQATT, CDR2 SNEGSKA (reference sequence). Trimming took 0 bases from V and 6 from J, leaving 15 bases between them. This CDR3 is 15 amino acids long. CDR3 sequence reads: CSARDYRATGQPQHF. CDR3 in DNA: TGCAGTGCTAGAGATTACAGGGCTACCGGTCAGCCCCAGCATTTT.

This clonotype was seen only a few times. The chain recombines TRBV30 with TRBJ2-1, with TRBD2 identical over 12 bases. The V segment lost 7 bases and the J segment 8 bases; nucleotides outside the gene matches: 6. Germline-derived CDR1 and CDR2 are GTSNPN and SVGIG (reference sequence). The CDR3 extends over 13 amino acids. This chain's CDR3 is CASSGGAWDEQFF. In nucleotides, the CDR3 is TGTGCCTCTAGCGGGGGGGCCTGGGATGAGCAGTTCTTC.

The rearrangement uses TRBV28 and TRBJ1-2, with TRBD1 as a possible D gene (5 bases). The germline V gene has CDR1 MDHEN and CDR2 SYDVKM. Trimming removed 3 bases from V and 2 bases from J, with 10 bases in between. CDR3 size: 14 residues. CDR3 coding DNA: TGTGCCAGCAGTTTGGGGGAGGGGAACTATGGCTACACCTTC. Translated: CASSLGEGNYGYTF.

Written as DNA, the CDR3 is TGTGCCAGCAGCTTGGAGAGGGGCGCTTACGGCTACACCTTC. The encoded protein is CASSLERGAYGYTF. The chain is built from TRBV5-4 and TRBJ1-2; tentative D call: TRBD1 (5 bases). From germline, CDR1 is SGHNT and CDR2 YYREEE (reference sequence). CDR3 size: 14 residues. Trimming shortened V by 0 bases and J by 8 bases, and 14 bases separated the two germline ends.

The genes are TRBV12-3 or TRBV12-4 and TRBJ1-2; D is possibly TRBD1 (5 bases). CDR3 length: 15 residues. V lost 5 bases and J lost 4, with 17 bases in between. CDR3 nucleotides: TGTGCCAGCAGTACACGGGAGGGGTTGTTCTATGGCTACACCTTC. This encodes CASSTREGLFYGYTF.

The chain couples TRBV3-1 to TRBJ2-1; D unresolved. In germline, CDR1 is LGHDT, CDR2 YNNKEL (reference sequence). Trimming took off 5 bases at V and 0 bases at J, with 11 bases between the two ends. The CDR3 runs to 15 residues. CDR3 residues: CASSTRNSSYNEQFF. As DNA, the CDR3 is TGTGCCAGCAGCACGCGCAACAGCTCCTACAATGAGCAGTTCTTC.

This clonotype showed up just once. This rearrangement joins TRBV7-8 to TRBJ2-7; 7 nucleotides line up with TRBD2. Germline V gives CDR1 SGHVS, CDR2 FQNEAQ. The J segment lost 1 base and the V segment lost 2 bases, leaving 5 bases of the junction unmatched. The CDR3 covers 15 residues. The CDR3 loop reads CASSLLSGTSYEQYF. In nucleotides, the CDR3 is TGTGCCAGCAGCTTATTAAGCGGGACTTCCTACGAGCAGTACTTC.

A few counts support this clonotype. The chain is built from TRBV28 and TRBJ2-7; 10 positions agree with TRBD1. The germline V gene encodes CDR1 MDHEN and CDR2 SYDVKM. This CDR3 region has 13 residues. J gave up 6 bases and V 6 bases, and 5 bases lay outside the gene matches. The CDR3 nucleotides are TGTGCCAGCAGCGAGACAGGGGGCGGCGAGCAGTACTTC. Translating it yields CASSETGGGEQYF.

This clonotype was seen once. The gene calls are TRBV6-6 and TRBJ2-4, with 7 bases identical to TRBD1. Germline V CDR1 and CDR2: MNHNY, SVGAGI (reference sequence). The CDR3 covers 14 residues. V trimming: 2 bases; J trimming: 3 bases; junction bases outside the gene matches: 1. CDR3 in DNA: TGTGCCAGCAGTTACGACAGGGACAAAAACATTCAGTACTTC. It is translated as CASSYDRDKNIQYF.

This chain uses TRBV11-2 with TRBJ2-5, with 9 positions matching TRBD2. The CDR3 loop spans 15 amino acids. Germline V CDR1 and CDR2: SGHAT, FQNNGV. V lost 4 bases to trimming and J lost 2 bases; unmatched junction nucleotides: 5. The CDR3 DNA reads as TGTGCCAGCAGCTCTAGACTAGCGGAACAAGAGACCCAGTACTTC. Residues: CASSSRLAEQETQYF.

The chain uses TRBV20-1 and TRBJ2-3; 7 positions agree with TRBD2. The CDR3 extends over 14 amino acids. The V segment lost 3 bases and the J segment 2 bases; nucleotides outside the gene matches: 5. CDR1 is DFQATT, CDR2 SNEGSKA, per germline (reference sequence). CDR3 bases: TGCAGTGCTAGCGGGGACTACACCACAGATACGCAGTATTTT. Translation: CSASGDYTTDTQYF.

The rearrangement links TRBV12-3 or TRBV12-4 to TRBJ2-1, with TRBD2 matching 8 bases. The trim removed 6 bases at V and 6 bases at J, leaving 4 bases unmatched. CDR3 length equals 13 residues. CDR3 in DNA: TGTGCCAGCAGCTACGGGAGGGCCAATGAGCAGTTCTTC. Amino acids: CASSYGRANEQFF.

The V call is TRBV4-1, the J call TRBJ1-2; D is undetermined. CDR3 size: 17 residues. The germline gives CDR1 MGHRA, CDR2 YSYEKL. V lost 0 bases to trimming and J lost 4 bases, with 18 bases between them. This chain's CDR3 is CASSQDPSDIGPYGYTF. As DNA, the CDR3 is TGCGCCAGCAGCCAAGATCCTTCCGACATCGGACCCTATGGCTACACCTTC.

This chain connects TRBV9 to TRBJ2-7; D unresolved. CDR1 SGDLS and CDR2 YYNGEE come from the germline V gene. The germline V and J ends were trimmed by 4 bases and 0 bases, with 14 bases remaining between them. The CDR3 loop spans 15 amino acids. The DNA of the CDR3 is TGTGCCAGCAGCCCCCGGACGGATCCCTCCTACGAGCAGTACTTC. Protein product: CASSPRTDPSYEQYF. Variable domain in full (rest from reference TRBV9 and TRBJ2-7): DSGVTQTPKHLITATGQRVTLRCSPRSGDLSVYWYQQSLDQGLQFLIQYYNGEERAKGNILERFSAQQFPDLHSELNLSSLELGDSALYFCASSPRTDPSYEQYFGPGTRLTVT.

The J gene is TRBJ2-7, the V gene TRBV9, with a possible D match to TRBD1 (5 bases). The germline V gene encodes CDR1 SGDLS and CDR2 YYNGEE. Trimming pared 3 bases from V and 2 bases from J, leaving 15 bases between. The CDR3 loop spans 15 amino acids. CDR3 loop: CASSASTVATYEQYF. CDR3 sequence (DNA): TGTGCCAGCAGCGCCTCGACAGTCGCAACCTACGAGCAGTACTTC.

The V and J genes are TRBV13 and TRBJ2-5; D is unclear. CDR1 is PRHDT and CDR2 is FYEKMQ in the germline V gene (reference sequence). This CDR3 has 13 amino acids. V dropped 5 bases and J dropped 7 bases, with 14 bases sitting between them. The CDR3 loop is CASSLHILGTQYF. CDR3 DNA sequence: TGTGCCAGCAGCCTACATATTCTCGGGACCCAGTACTTC.